This is a list of T cell receptor beta chains from one sample in a study of T-cell reconstitution after alpha-beta-depleted transplantation in children. MiXCR, run by TCRdb on the PCR reads, gives a single entry per CDR3 protein. The sample consists of 300,000 to 400,000 distinct CDR3 sequences, around 25% of them appearing once. Sequencing used PBMCs, mostly from graft donor cells, obtained 180 days after TCRalphabeta/CD19-depleted stem cell transplant. These TCRs come from a male patient younger than 18 who had a stem cell transplant for acute lymphoblastic leukemia, so the T cells may come from the graft donor. Both conserved end residues are part of each CDR3. Each record gives: D gene, J gene, clone size, V gene, CDR3 DNA, CDR3 protein. A D gene is named only where the DNA matches it firmly. Size values are once, few and many counts, or a class for expanded clones, and some rows have none.

D: TRBD2
J: TRBJ2-1
size: few
V: TRBV27
DNA: TGTGCCAGCACCTCGGGACTAGCTGCCAATGAGCAGTTCTTC
CDR3: CASTSGLAANEQFF

D: NA
J: TRBJ2-2
size: many
V: TRBV5-1
DNA: TGCGCCAGCAGCTTCCCCAAAGCAGGAAACACCGGGGAGCTGTTTTTT
CDR3: CASSFPKAGNTGELFF

D: TRBD1
J: TRBJ2-7
size: NA
V: TRBV6-1
DNA: TGTGCCAGCAGACCTCCAGGGACAGGGTTTCTCCACGAGCAGTACTTC
CDR3: CASRPPGTGFLHEQYF

D: NA
J: TRBJ2-1
size: few
V: TRBV14
DNA: TGTGCCAGCAGCCGTCTCTTTACTGGTGGCAATGAGCAGTTCTTC
CDR3: CASSRLFTGGNEQFF

D: TRBD2
J: TRBJ2-1
size: few
V: TRBV12-3/TRBV12-4
DNA: TGTGCCAGCAGTTTAGGACTAGCGGGAGTTTCTGAGCAGTTCTTC
CDR3: CASSLGLAGVSEQFF

D: NA
J: TRBJ2-7
size: many
V: TRBV20-1
DNA: TGCAGTGCTAGAATACCAGCAAGCTTCTCCTACGAGCAGTACTTC
CDR3: CSARIPASFSYEQYF

D: NA
J: TRBJ1-1
size: few
V: TRBV4-2
DNA: TGTGCCAGCAGCTTGGGTCGGACAGTTGAAGCTTTCTTT
CDR3: CASSLGRTVEAFF

D: TRBD1
J: TRBJ1-3
size: NA
V: TRBV20-1
DNA: TGCAGTGCTAGTAGGACAGGGGTAGAAAACACCATATATTTT
CDR3: CSASRTGVENTIYF

D: NA
J: TRBJ1-4
size: many
V: TRBV25-1
DNA: TGTGCCAGCAGTGAACAGAAACCACGGGGACCACGTATAGAAAAACTGTTTTTT
CDR3: CASSEQKPRGPRIEKLFF

D: NA
J: TRBJ1-1
size: NA
V: TRBV6-1
DNA: TGTGCCAGCACCCTGACAGTAAACACTGAAGCTTTCTTT
CDR3: CASTLTVNTEAFF

D: TRBD1
J: TRBJ1-1
size: NA
V: TRBV19
DNA: TGTGCCAGTAGTATTCCGAGGAATCCGGGACAGCCCTTCGAAGCTTTCTTT
CDR3: CASSIPRNPGQPFEAFF

D: TRBD1
J: TRBJ1-5
size: NA
V: TRBV20-1
DNA: TGCAGTGCTACTAGCCAGGGGGGTAATCAGCCCCAGCATTTT
CDR3: CSATSQGGNQPQHF

D: NA
J: TRBJ1-5
size: many
V: TRBV18
DNA: TGTGCCAGCTCACCGAGCAGGAATCAGCCCCAGCATTTT
CDR3: CASSPSRNQPQHF

D: TRBD1
J: TRBJ2-5
size: few
V: TRBV6-5
DNA: TGTGCCAGCAGTTACTCCGGGACAGTGTACCAAGAGACCCAGTACTTC
CDR3: CASSYSGTVYQETQYF

D: NA
J: TRBJ2-7
size: few
V: TRBV4-2
DNA: TGTGCCAGCACCCACTACAGGGACTCCTACGAGCAGTACTTC
CDR3: CASTHYRDSYEQYF

D: NA
J: TRBJ1-4
size: NA
V: TRBV20-1
DNA: TGCAGTGCTAGTACGGGAGATGAAAAACTGTTTTTT
CDR3: CSASTGDEKLFF

D: TRBD2
J: TRBJ2-1
size: NA
V: TRBV7-6
DNA: TGTGCCAGCAGTTGGACGGGAGGCGATGAGCAGTTCTTC
CDR3: CASSWTGGDEQFF

D: NA
J: TRBJ2-7
size: NA
V: TRBV28
DNA: TGTGCCAGCAGGCCCGTGGAGTTAGGGTCCTACGAGCAGTACTTC
CDR3: CASRPVELGSYEQYF

D: NA
J: TRBJ2-4
size: NA
V: TRBV27
DNA: TGTGCCAGCAGTTTATTGTATCGGACGTCAGCCAAAAACATTCAGTACTTC
CDR3: CASSLLYRTSAKNIQYF

D: TRBD2
J: TRBJ2-1
size: NA
V: TRBV5-1
DNA: TGCGCCAGCAGCTTCGGTCAATCAGCGGGAGGCTCCTACAATGAGCAGTTCTTC
CDR3: CASSFGQSAGGSYNEQFF

D: NA
J: TRBJ2-1
size: few
V: TRBV24-1
DNA: TGTGCCACCAGTGATCCGCAGGGGGGGGAGCAGTTCTTC
CDR3: CATSDPQGGEQFF

D: TRBD1
J: TRBJ2-7
size: many
V: TRBV18
DNA: TGTGCCAGCTCCTCTGGGACAGCAGCCTACGAGCAGTACTTC
CDR3: CASSSGTAAYEQYF

D: NA
J: TRBJ2-2
size: NA
V: TRBV10-2
DNA: TGCGCCATCAAGGAACAGGACACCGGGGAGCTGTTTTTT
CDR3: CAIKEQDTGELFF

D: TRBD1
J: TRBJ1-1
size: few
V: TRBV4-1
DNA: TGCGCCAGCAGCCCAATGACAGGGAGGAGCAAGAACACTGAAGCTTTCTTT
CDR3: CASSPMTGRSKNTEAFF

D: TRBD1
J: TRBJ2-2
size: NA
V: TRBV24-1
DNA: TGTGCCACCAGTGACGCCGCGACAGGGACCGGGGAGCTGTTTTTT
CDR3: CATSDAATGTGELFF

D: NA
J: TRBJ2-7
size: NA
V: TRBV3-1
DNA: TGTGCCAGCAGCCAAGATTTTGGTCACTCCTACGAGCAGTACTTC
CDR3: CASSQDFGHSYEQYF

D: NA
J: TRBJ2-1
size: NA
V: TRBV7-3
DNA: TGTGCCAGCAGCTTCACCGGGACACCTCTCAGGGAGCAGTTCTTC
CDR3: CASSFTGTPLREQFF

D: NA
J: TRBJ2-2
size: NA
V: TRBV5-1
DNA: TGCGCCAGCAGCCCCGACGGGGTCGGGGAGCTGTTTTTT
CDR3: CASSPDGVGELFF

D: NA
J: TRBJ1-5
size: NA
V: TRBV28
DNA: TGTGCCAGCAGTCCGGACAGTCACAATCAGCCCCAGCATTTT
CDR3: CASSPDSHNQPQHF

D: NA
J: TRBJ2-7
size: few
V: TRBV4-1
DNA: TGCGCCAGCAGGGGCGTCGGAACCTACGAGCAGTACTTC
CDR3: CASRGVGTYEQYF

D: TRBD2
J: TRBJ2-5
size: NA
V: TRBV20-1
DNA: TGCAGTGCTCGGACTAGCGGGTTCGTAGAGACCCAGTACTTC
CDR3: CSARTSGFVETQYF

D: NA
J: TRBJ1-6
size: NA
V: TRBV7-6
DNA: TGTGCCAGCAGCCCTTTGGGCAGCCATAATTCACCCCTCCACTTT
CDR3: CASSPLGSHNSPLHF

D: NA
J: TRBJ1-5
size: few
V: TRBV12-3/TRBV12-4
DNA: TGTGCCAGGAGTATACTTACGGGGTATCAGCCCCAGCATTTT
CDR3: CARSILTGYQPQHF

D: NA
J: TRBJ1-3
size: NA
V: TRBV20-1
DNA: TGCAGTGCTAGGGTCCCCGGAAACACCATATATTTT
CDR3: CSARVPGNTIYF

D: TRBD1
J: TRBJ1-4
size: NA
V: TRBV4-1
DNA: TGCGCCTGCAGCCAACACGCTTCAGGGGGCTGGGGTGAAAAACTGTTTTTT
CDR3: CACSQHASGGWGEKLFF

D: TRBD2
J: TRBJ2-2
size: few
V: TRBV7-3
DNA: TGTGCCAGCAGCTTCGGTCTAGCGGGAGCTCCAGGGGGGTCCGGGGAGCTGTTTTTT
CDR3: CASSFGLAGAPGGSGELFF